These 24 T cell receptor beta chains originate from one sample sequenced in a study of Ad26.COV2.S vaccination and SARS-CoV-2 variants. Profiling relied on immunoSEQ multiplex PCR, and the TCRdb table lists in-frame clones only, not all of them. The sample holds over 250,000 clones, over 75% seen once. Sample treatment: over 15 received Ad26.COV2.S at low or high dose, single or two shots; roughly five received placebo; per-sample allocation not given. On day 63 after the first injection, vaccine and placebo recipients gave samples. Here the sequenced sample was peripheral blood, taken in a trial of Ad26.COV2.S vaccine versus placebo. Receptor source: a person aged 18-65 years who received the Ad26.COV2.S COVID-19 vaccine or a placebo.

This sequence joins TRBV4-1 and TRBJ1-6; possibly TRBD1 for D (5 bases). This CDR3 region has 15 residues. CDR1 is MGHRA, CDR2 YSYEKL, per germline. The V end was cut by 3 bases, the J end by 7 bases, with 13 bases between. The CDR3 coding sequence is TGCGCCAGCAGCCATAGGGGTAAGGAGAATTCACCCCTCCACTTT. Translated: CASSHRGKENSPLHF.

The chain couples TRBV2 to TRBJ1-2; D is ambiguous. Trimming pared 0 bases from V and 8 bases from J, leaving 10 bases between. The CDR3 sequence is 13 residues long. CDR1 SNHLY and CDR2 FYNNEI come from the germline V gene. In DNA form, the CDR3 reads TGTGCCAGCAGTGAAGCCTTCCGGAGAGGCTACACCTTC. Translated, it gives CASSEAFRRGYTF.

This chain joins TRBV7-2 and TRBJ2-7, with 11 nucleotides matching TRBD2. Germline V gene data show CDR1 as SGHTA and CDR2 as FQGNSA. V shed 2 bases and J 7 bases; nucleotides not matched to a gene: 1. This CDR3 contains 13 residues. CDR3 amino acids: CASSLLAGGEQYF. The DNA for the CDR3 is TGTGCCAGCAGCTTATTAGCGGGAGGGGAGCAGTACTTC.

This chain joins TRBV5-1 and TRBJ1-5; possible D gene TRBD1, 6 bases. The germline gives CDR1 SGHRS, CDR2 YFSETQ. The CDR3 contains 15 residues. Trimming took off 4 bases at V and 2 bases at J, with 13 bases between the two ends. The CDR3 spells CASSPGEVGNQPQHF. The CDR3 region has the DNA TGCGCCAGCAGCCCAGGGGAGGTTGGCAATCAGCCCCAGCATTTT.

The chain carries TRBV12-5 and TRBJ2-3; TRBD2 is a possible D gene (5 bases). V was shortened by 6 bases and J by 0 bases, with 13 bases between the two germline ends. The germline V gene has CDR1 LGHNT and CDR2 FRNRAP. The CDR3 consists of 15 residues. CDR3 amino acids: CASGEETTSTDTQYF. The CDR3 nucleotides are TGTGCTAGTGGGGAGGAGACTACTAGCACAGATACGCAGTATTTT.

This chain uses TRBV11-2 with TRBJ2-2, with D possibly being TRBD1 or TRBD2 (6 bases each). V was clipped by 1 base and J by 6 bases, with 12 bases between them. The CDR3 totals 15 residues. Germline CDR1 and CDR2: SGHAT and FQNNGV. CDR3 bases: TGTGCCAGCAGCTTAGGTGACGGGGGCCCCGGGGAGCTGTTTTTT. Its protein product is CASSLGDGGPGELFF. Together with reference TRBV11-2 and TRBJ2-2, the CDR3 gives the full variable domain: EAGVAQSPRYKIIEKRQSVAFWCNPISGHATLYWYQQILGQGPKLLIQFQNNGVVDDSQLPKDRFSAERLKGVDSTLKIQPAKLEDSAVYLCASSLGDGGPGELFFGEGSRLTVL.

This clone came up once. V gene TRBV14 combines with J gene TRBJ1-1; the D gene is possibly TRBD1 (5 bases). This CDR3 is 14 amino acids long. CDR1 and CDR2 from the germline V gene are SGHDN and FVKESK. The V end lost 1 base, the J end lost 5 bases, and 11 bases lay between the germline ends. The CDR3 loop reads CASSQVGGWTEAFF. DNA for the CDR3: TGTGCCAGCAGCCAAGTTGGGGGGTGGACTGAAGCTTTCTTT. The variable domain in full, with the rest retrieved from reference TRBV14 and TRBJ1-1, is EAGVTQFPSHSVIEKGQTVTLRCDPISGHDNLYWYRRVMGKEIKFLLHFVKESKQDESGMPNNRFLAERTGGTYSTLKVQPAELEDSGVYFCASSQVGGWTEAFFGQGTRLTVV.

This clone showed up just once. The chain recombines TRBV6-5 with TRBJ2-3; D is unclear. The V and J ends lost 6 bases and 6 bases respectively, with 13 bases between them. Looked up from germline, CDR1 is MNHEY and CDR2 is SVGAGI. The CDR3 extends over 13 amino acids. The DNA for the CDR3 is TGTGCCAGCAGCCCCAGCTCCCCGGATACGCAGTATTTT. It specifies CASSPSSPDTQYF.

V is TRBV19 and J is TRBJ2-7; D is perhaps TRBD1 or TRBD2 (5 bases each). Germline assignment: CDR1 LNHDA and CDR2 SQIVND (reference sequence). The V end lost 7 bases, the J end lost 2 bases, and 15 bases lay between the germline ends. The CDR3 extends over 14 amino acids. This chain's CDR3 is CASKTTGTAYEQYF. The CDR3 bases are TGTGCCAGTAAGACCACCGGGACCGCCTACGAGCAGTACTTC.

V usage is TRBV4-1 and J usage is TRBJ1-2; 10 nucleotides match TRBD1. This CDR3 comprises 15 residues. Germline lookup yields CDR1 MGHRA and CDR2 YSYEKL. V shed 4 bases and J 4 bases; nucleotides not matched to a gene: 6. CDR3 residues: CASSPGQGEIYGYTF. Here the CDR3 DNA reads TGCGCCAGCAGCCCCGGACAGGGGGAGATCTATGGCTACACCTTC.

This clone was counted a few times. V gene TRBV7-9 combines with J gene TRBJ1-4; D remains ambiguous. Trimming cost V 1 base and J 7 bases, with 7 bases left between them. The germline CDR1 and CDR2 sequences are SEHNR and FQNEAQ (reference sequence). The CDR3 totals 13 residues. CDR3 region: CASSLVGPEKLFF. The CDR3 DNA sequence: TGTGCCAGCAGCTTAGTCGGTCCTGAAAAACTGTTTTTT.

CDR3 bases: TGTGCCAGCAGGGCAGGGGGGGTTACTGAAGCTTTCTTT. Its protein is CASRAGGVTEAFF. The gene calls are TRBV6-5 and TRBJ1-1; 7 bases line up with TRBD1. V gave up 6 bases and J gave up 5 bases; unmatched junction bases: 6. The CDR3 is 13 amino acids. Germline-derived CDR1 and CDR2 are MNHEY and SVGAGI.

V usage is TRBV18 and J usage is TRBJ2-3; 9 nucleotides match TRBD1. V lost 8 bases to trimming and J lost 0 bases; unmatched junction nucleotides: 6. From germline, CDR1 is KGHSH and CDR2 LQKENI. The CDR3 extends over 15 amino acids. This CDR3 is CASTLTGGSTDTQYF. CDR3 nucleotide sequence: TGTGCCAGCACCCTGACAGGGGGAAGCACAGATACGCAGTATTTT.

The V gene is TRBV2, the J gene TRBJ2-3; 10 nucleotides agree with TRBD2. Per germline, CDR1 SNHLY and CDR2 FYNNEI. V shed 1 base and J 9 bases; nucleotides not matched to a gene: 10. This CDR3 region has 16 residues. The chain's CDR3 is CASSEGGLAGAYTQYF. CDR3 sequence (DNA): TGTGCCAGCAGTGAAGGCGGGCTAGCGGGAGCTTACACGCAGTATTTT.

The genes are TRBV20-1 and TRBJ1-5; 7 nucleotides align to TRBD1. Germline CDR1 and CDR2: DFQATT and SNEGSKA (reference sequence). The CDR3 is 15 amino acids. With 3 bases clipped from V and 6 bases from J, the junction kept 11 bases outside the gene matches. This CDR3 reads CSASPPQGVAQPQHF. CDR3 coding DNA: TGCAGTGCTAGTCCCCCTCAGGGGGTTGCTCAGCCCCAGCATTTT.

A single count supports this clone. The chain has TRBV9 and TRBJ1-1, with 9 bases aligning to TRBD1. This CDR3 is 14 amino acids long. The ends lost 2 bases at V and 6 bases at J; junction bases unmatched: 5. Germline V gene data show CDR1 as SGDLS and CDR2 as YYNGEE. CDR3 loop: CASSVLTGGPEAFF. CDR3 in DNA: TGTGCCAGCAGCGTTCTAACAGGGGGCCCTGAAGCTTTCTTT.

Comments on this clone: The junction and the germline gene differ at one end; a read error may be behind it. The V gene is TRBV19, the J gene TRBJ2-5; 7 bases fit TRBD1. The germline V gene has CDR1 LNHDA and CDR2 SQIVND (reference sequence). The CDR3 totals 15 residues. The CDR3 region has the DNA TGTGCCAGTAGCATAGCGACAGGGCTGGGGAGGACCCAGTACTTC. Protein: CASSIATGLGRTQYF.

The J gene is TRBJ2-1, the V gene TRBV14; the match to TRBD2 covers 7 bases. Germline V CDR1 and CDR2: SGHDN, FVKESK. This CDR3 is 17 amino acids long. V lost 1 base and J lost 4; bases outside the gene matches: 10. In nucleotides, the CDR3 is TGTGCCAGCAGCCAAGGCTCTAGCGGTTCTTTATACAATGAGCAGTTCTTC. Its protein product is CASSQGSSGSLYNEQFF.

The V and J genes are TRBV10-3 and TRBJ1-6; the D gene is possibly TRBD1 (6 bases). CDR1 and CDR2 (germline): ENHRY, SYGVKD. The CDR3 consists of 16 residues. The germline V and J ends were trimmed by 6 bases and 4 bases, with 16 bases remaining between them. CDR3 sequence reads: CAIRGTKGDYNSPLHF. The CDR3 DNA is TGTGCCATCAGGGGGACAAAAGGCGATTATAATTCACCCCTCCACTTT.

This chain joins TRBV25-1 and TRBJ1-1; D may be TRBD1 (6 bases). The germline V and J ends were trimmed by 3 bases and 4 bases, with 15 bases remaining between them. Germline lookup yields CDR1 MGHDK and CDR2 SYGVNS. The CDR3 has 15 residues. The CDR3 sequence: CASSDPGQPFTEAFF. CDR3 sequence (DNA): TGTGCCAGCAGTGATCCCGGACAGCCCTTCACTGAAGCTTTCTTT. Together with reference TRBV25-1 and TRBJ1-1, the CDR3 gives the full variable domain: EADIYQTPRYLVIGTGKKITLECSQTMGHDKMYWYQQDPGMELHLIHYSYGVNSTEKGDLSSESTVSRIRTEHFPLTLESARPSHTSQYLCASSDPGQPFTEAFFGQGTRLTVV.

This chain uses TRBV19 with TRBJ1-6; D possibly corresponds to TRBD1 (5 bases). Germline V gene sequence: CDR1 LNHDA, CDR2 SQIVND (reference sequence). The V end lost 8 bases, the J end lost 7 bases, and 9 bases lay between the germline ends. This CDR3 comprises 12 residues. The CDR3 DNA reads TGTGCCAGTGGGACGCTCAATTCACCCCTCCACTTT. Protein: CASGTLNSPLHF.

This clone has only one observation. The rearrangement joins TRBV7-2 to TRBJ1-5; D remains ambiguous. CDR1 is SGHTA and CDR2 is FQGNSA in the germline V gene. V lost 4 bases and J lost 3, with 13 bases in between. This CDR3 spans 15 amino acids. CDR3 sequence reads: CASSSRAGNNQPQHF. The CDR3 coding sequence is TGTGCCAGCAGCTCTAGGGCGGGGAACAATCAGCCCCAGCATTTT. Filled out from reference TRBV7-2 and TRBJ1-5, the complete variable domain reads GAGVSQSPSNKVTEKGKDVELRCDPISGHTALYWYRQSLGQGLEFLIYFQGNSAPDKSGLPSDRFSAERTGGSVSTLTIQRTQQEDSAVYLCASSSRAGNNQPQHFGDGTRLSIL.

V usage is TRBV2 and J usage is TRBJ2-5, with TRBD1 matching over 7 bases. Germline V lookup: CDR1 SNHLY, CDR2 FYNNEI. V was clipped by 8 bases and J by 0 bases; unmatched bases: 3. This CDR3 comprises 13 residues. CDR3 bases: TGTGCCAGCTCGGGGACAGACCAAGAGACCCAGTACTTC. This codes for CASSGTDQETQYF.

This clone was detected only once. The chain uses TRBV29-1 and TRBJ2-3; D not resolved. The germline V gene has CDR1 SQVTM and CDR2 ANQGSEA. The CDR3 has 10 residues. V was trimmed by 3 bases and J by 10 bases, leaving 8 bases between them. CDR3 in amino acids: CSVDPSAQYF. DNA for the CDR3: TGCAGCGTTGACCCCTCAGCGCAGTATTTT.